Following are 21 T cell receptor beta chains from one sample sequenced in a study of CD8 T cells in Susac syndrome. Random hexamers were used to reverse transcribe an amount of roughly 0.5 to 1 ug RNA. MiXCR, applied by TCRdb to the immunoSEQ multiplex PCR reads, yields one record per CDR3 protein. The sample lists 100,000 to 150,000 distinct CDR3 sequences, 90% to 95% occurring once. The sequenced sample was CD4+ T cells from PBMCs. These receptors were taken from a human donor in good health.

The genes are TRBV6-1 and TRBJ2-3; D is possibly TRBD1 (6 bases). Germline loops: CDR1 MNHNS, CDR2 SASEGT. The length of the CDR3 is 16 residues. The V end was cut by 6 bases, the J end by 0 bases, with 16 bases between. The CDR3 spells CASSQGWGRSTDTQYF. DNA for the CDR3: TGTGCCAGCAGCCAGGGGTGGGGGCGTAGCACAGATACGCAGTATTTT.

V and J are TRBV7-2 and TRBJ2-7; 7 bases map to TRBD1. The CDR3 is 13 amino acids. With 6 bases clipped from V and 2 bases from J, the junction kept 4 bases outside the gene matches. Germline CDR1 and CDR2: SGHTA and FQGNSA. For the CDR3, the DNA is TGTGCCAGCAGACCTACAGGGGCCTACGAGCAGTACTTC. Amino acid sequence: CASRPTGAYEQYF.

The chain combines TRBV18 with TRBJ2-5; D is uncertain. V lost 2 bases to trimming and J lost 1 base, with 8 bases between them. CDR3 size: 14 residues. CDR1 and CDR2 (germline): KGHSH, LQKENI. This chain's CDR3 is CASSPSSRQETQYF. The DNA of the CDR3 is TGTGCCAGCTCACCATCAAGCCGCCAAGAGACCCAGTACTTC.

The gene calls are TRBV18 and TRBJ1-1, with TRBD1 as a possible D gene (5 bases). There are 15 residues in the CDR3. Germline assignment: CDR1 KGHSH and CDR2 LQKENI. Trimming pared 6 bases from V and 0 bases from J, leaving 14 bases between. In DNA form, the CDR3 reads TGTGCCAGCTCCCCCAAATCAGGGATGAACACTGAAGCTTTCTTT. Translation: CASSPKSGMNTEAFF.

The chain joins TRBV4-3 to TRBJ1-1; a possible D gene is TRBD1 (5 bases). Per germline, CDR1 LGHNA and CDR2 YSLEER. The CDR3 sequence is 16 residues long. Trimming shortened V by 0 bases and J by 11 bases, and 22 bases separated the two germline ends. The CDR3: CASSQDYPAQQVRAFF. CDR3 bases: TGCGCCAGCAGCCAAGATTACCCCGCCCAACAGGTTCGGGCTTTCTTT.

The chain has TRBV20-1 and TRBJ2-5; 9 bases map to TRBD1. The ends lost 6 bases at V and 1 base at J; junction bases unmatched: 3. This CDR3 region has 13 residues. In germline, CDR1 is DFQATT, CDR2 SNEGSKA (reference sequence). The CDR3 here is CSAGTGSQETQYF. The CDR3 coding sequence is TGCAGTGCAGGGACAGGGTCCCAAGAGACCCAGTACTTC.

The gene calls are TRBV25-1 and TRBJ2-7, with D possibly matching TRBD1 (6 bases). V was clipped by 6 bases and J by 6 bases, with 21 bases between them. This CDR3 region has 15 residues. Germline assignment: CDR1 MGHDK and CDR2 SYGVNS. The CDR3 spells CASSPPGTKRREQYF. The DNA of the CDR3 is TGTGCCAGCAGCCCCCCGGGGACAAAAAGACGCGAGCAGTACTTC.

The rearrangement uses TRBV6-2 or TRBV6-3 and TRBJ2-6; no definite D call. CDR1 and CDR2 (germline): MNHEY, SVGEGT. Deletions cut 2 bases from V and 2 bases from J, with 4 bases between. CDR3 length: 14 residues. In DNA, the CDR3 is TGTGCCAGCAGTTACCATACTGGGGCCAACGTCCTGACTTTC. Its protein is CASSYHTGANVLTF.

The chain has TRBV7-2 and TRBJ2-1; 7 bases agree with TRBD2. The CDR3 consists of 14 residues. Germline lookup yields CDR1 SGHTA and CDR2 FQGNSA. V was pared by 5 bases and J by 8 bases, with 9 bases of the junction left unmatched. The DNA for the CDR3 is TGTGCCAGCAGCCCTAGACTAGCAGCAGATGAGCAGTTCTTC. Its translation is CASSPRLAADEQFF. The full variable domain, rest sourced from reference TRBV7-2 and TRBJ2-1, is GAGVSQSPSNKVTEKGKDVELRCDPISGHTALYWYRQSLGQGLEFLIYFQGNSAPDKSGLPSDRFSAERTGGSVSTLTIQRTQQEDSAVYLCASSPRLAADEQFFGPGTRLTVL.

The CDR3 nucleotides read TGTGCCAGCAGTTTACGGCCACAGGGTGGGAATAGCAATCAGCCCCAGCATTTT. Encoded protein: CASSLRPQGGNSNQPQHF. The chain combines TRBV12-3 or TRBV12-4 with TRBJ1-5; possibly TRBD1 for D (6 bases). The V end was cut by 2 bases, the J end by 0 bases, with 17 bases between. This CDR3 has 18 residues.

This chain uses TRBV19 with TRBJ1-2; D ambiguous. In germline, CDR1 is LNHDA, CDR2 SQIVND (reference sequence). Between the trimmed V and J ends, which lost 6 bases and 6 bases, there was a span of 5 bases. The CDR3 extends over 10 amino acids. CDR3 sequence: CASRANGYTF. The CDR3 DNA sequence: TGTGCCAGTAGGGCTAATGGCTACACCTTC. Complete variable domain (other parts from reference TRBV19 and TRBJ1-2): DGGITQSPKYLFRKEGQNVTLSCEQNLNHDAMYWYRQDPGQGLRLIYYSQIVNDFQKGDIAEGYSVSREKKESFPLTVTSAQKNPTAFYLCASRANGYTFGSGTRLTVV.

This chain joins TRBV10-1 and TRBJ1-1, with D uncertain. The CDR3 consists of 13 residues. Germline CDR1 and CDR2: WNHNN and SYGVQD (reference sequence). Trimming took 4 bases from V and 1 from J, leaving 7 bases between them. The CDR3, as DNA: TGCGCCAGCAGTGGGGGTCCGAACACTGAAGCTTTCTTT. It encodes CASSGGPNTEAFF.

The CDR3 coding sequence is TGCAGGGCGGGGGGCACAGATACGCAGTATTTT. Its translation is CRAGGTDTQYF. The chain has TRBV29-1 and TRBJ2-3; 7 positions agree with TRBD2. The CDR3 runs to 11 residues. The V gene's germline CDR1 is SQVTM and CDR2 ANQGSEA.

This sequence joins TRBV6-2 or TRBV6-3 and TRBJ1-1; 7 bases align to TRBD1. Per the germline V gene, CDR1 is MNHEY and CDR2 is SVGEGT. There are 13 residues in the CDR3. Trimming cost V 6 bases and J 0 bases; bases outside gene matches: 1. The CDR3 spells CASSGQVNTEAFF. The CDR3 coding sequence is TGTGCCAGCAGCGGACAGGTGAACACTGAAGCTTTCTTT.

The chain couples TRBV7-2 to TRBJ2-2, with D hard to call. There are 12 residues in the CDR3. The germline V gene encodes CDR1 SGHTA and CDR2 FQGNSA. Trimming removed 9 bases at V and 8 bases at J, with 13 bases between. The CDR3 is CASRFLWGELFF. The DNA for the CDR3 is TGTGCCAGTCGATTCCTCTGGGGGGAGCTGTTTTTT.

The chain combines TRBV10-3 with TRBJ2-1, with D unresolved. Germline V gene lookup returns CDR1 ENHRY and CDR2 SYGVKD. V lost 3 bases to trimming and J lost 8 bases, with 5 bases between them. This CDR3 has 11 residues. This chain's CDR3 is CAISDVYEQFF. CDR3 sequence (DNA): TGTGCCATCAGTGACGTTTATGAGCAGTTCTTC.

The chain recombines TRBV12-3 or TRBV12-4 with TRBJ2-2; TRBD2 matches 12 bases. The CDR3 spans 16 residues. With V trimmed by 6 bases and J by 6 bases, 8 bases remained unmatched. CDR3 bases: TGTGCCAGCAGGGGATCTAGCGGGAGGGGTCCCGGGGAGCTGTTTTTT. Protein: CASRGSSGRGPGELFF.

The rearrangement joins TRBV4-1 to TRBJ1-2; D is unresolved. The CDR3 contains 15 residues. The V end lost 0 bases, the J end lost 5 bases, and 13 bases lay between the germline ends. Germline V CDR1 and CDR2: MGHRA, YSYEKL. CDR3 sequence: CASSQEETRFYGYTF. The CDR3 DNA reads TGCGCCAGCAGCCAAGAGGAGACACGGTTTTATGGCTACACCTTC.

The DNA of the CDR3 is TGTGCCAGCAGCTATGGGACAGCTGGCACTGAAGCTTTCTTT. Its protein product is CASSYGTAGTEAFF. V is TRBV6-2 or TRBV6-3 and J is TRBJ1-1; TRBD1 matches 7 bases. This CDR3 has 14 residues. CDR1 and CDR2 from the germline V gene are MNHEY and SVGEGT. Germline trimming cut 6 bases from V and 4 bases from J; bases unmatched to any gene: 8.

The rearrangement joins TRBV30 to TRBJ2-5, with 8 bases that match TRBD1. Unmatched junction bases numbered 7, after V lost 2 bases and J lost 2 bases. This CDR3 has 15 residues. CDR1 and CDR2 (germline): GTSNPN, SVGIG (reference sequence). The CDR3 loop is CAWSSPRTGQETQYF. DNA for the CDR3: TGTGCCTGGAGTTCCCCTCGGACAGGGCAAGAGACCCAGTACTTC. The entire variable domain, with the rest obtained from reference TRBV30 and TRBJ2-5, is as follows: SQTIHQWPATLVQPVGSPLSLECTVEGTSNPNLYWYRQAAGRGLQLLFYSVGIGQISSEVPQNLSASRPQDRQFILSSKKLLLSDSGFYLCAWSSPRTGQETQYFGPGTRLLVL.

The chain links TRBV19 to TRBJ2-7, with 12 bases fitting TRBD2. CDR1 and CDR2 from the germline V gene are LNHDA and SQIVND (reference sequence). J gave up 6 bases and V 6 bases, and 9 bases lay outside the gene matches. There are 15 residues in the CDR3. The CDR3 sequence is CASSPGTSGLIEQYF. The CDR3 nucleotides read TGTGCCAGTAGCCCCGGGACTAGCGGGCTAATCGAGCAGTACTTC.